The next 16 T cell receptor beta chains were all read from a single sample in a study of blood T cell repertoires in COVID-19. Only in-frame clones appear in the TCRdb table, and some are missing; sequencing was by immunoSEQ multiplex PCR. The data contain under 150,000 clones, over 75% of them seen just once; the ten biggest clones take up 3.9%. The sequencing sample was made of PBMCs or T cells enriched from blood (not recorded which). These receptors came from a man in his fifties in a cohort exposed to, infected with or recovered from COVID-19 (not recorded which).

The chain uses TRBV20-1 and TRBJ2-7; D uncertain. The V gene lost 3 bases and the J gene lost 6 bases, with 18 bases spanning the gap. Germline lookup yields CDR1 DFQATT and CDR2 SNEGSKA (reference sequence). The CDR3 contains 14 residues. CDR3 residues: CSASSSLVVSEQYF. In DNA, the CDR3 is TGCAGTGCTAGTTCTTCTCTAGTGGTTAGCGAGCAGTACTTC.

The chain combines TRBV5-1 with TRBJ2-7; no definite D call. Germline V lookup: CDR1 SGHRS, CDR2 YFSETQ. Trimming pared 0 bases from V and 0 bases from J, leaving 7 bases between. The CDR3 covers 14 residues. The chain's CDR3 is CASSLVRYSYEQYF. CDR3 nucleotide sequence: TGCGCCAGCAGCTTGGTCAGGTACTCCTACGAGCAGTACTTC.

The gene calls are TRBV30 and TRBJ1-2; TRBD1 agrees at 9 bases. There are 15 residues in the CDR3. Germline CDR1 and CDR2: GTSNPN and SVGIG (reference sequence). Losses at the gene ends were 1 base for V and 3 bases for J; bases not matched to a gene: 6. The CDR3 DNA reads TGTGCCTGGAGTGCAGGACAGGGGTCAGACTATGGCTACACCTTC. This gives the protein CAWSAGQGSDYGYTF.

The genes are TRBV5-5 and TRBJ2-7; maybe TRBD2 (6 bases). The CDR3 has 12 amino acids. From germline, CDR1 is SGHKS and CDR2 YYEKEE (reference sequence). Between the trimmed V and J ends, which lost 4 bases and 3 bases, there was a span of 8 bases. The CDR3 sequence is CASSPGGYEQYF. The CDR3 nucleotides read TGTGCCAGCAGCCCCGGGGGCTACGAGCAGTACTTC.

This sequence joins TRBV28 and TRBJ1-2, with 12 bases that match TRBD1. From germline, CDR1 is MDHEN and CDR2 SYDVKM. CDR3 length: 15 amino acids. The trim removed 6 bases at V and 5 bases at J, leaving 7 bases unmatched. As DNA, the CDR3 is TGTGCCAGCAGCCAGGGACAGGGGGCAGGATATGGCTACACCTTC. Its translation: CASSQGQGAGYGYTF.

The rearrangement links TRBV27 to TRBJ2-3; D gene unclear. Germline CDR1 is MNHEY and CDR2 is SMNVEV (reference sequence). V was pared by 2 bases and J by 2 bases, with 11 bases between. This CDR3 is 15 amino acids long. Here the CDR3 reads CASSLSRTATDTQYF. The CDR3 bases are TGTGCCAGCAGTTTAAGCCGAACCGCCACAGATACGCAGTATTTT.

The V and J genes are TRBV30 and TRBJ1-5; D call uncertain. The CDR3 runs to 17 residues. Germline V gene data show CDR1 as GTSNPN and CDR2 as SVGIG (reference sequence). Trimming took off 0 bases at V and 6 bases at J, with 21 bases between the two ends. DNA for the CDR3: TGTGCCTGGAGTGTCCCCGGAATAGGAGTGTATGGTCAGCCCCAGCATTTT. Translated, it gives CAWSVPGIGVYGQPQHF.

The CDR3 loop is CASSYRGDTQYF. The CDR3 DNA sequence: TGTGCCAGCAGTTACCGGGGGGATACGCAGTATTTT. This chain joins TRBV6-5 and TRBJ2-3, with D perhaps TRBD2 (6 bases). The V end lost 2 bases, the J end lost 6 bases, and 6 bases lay between the germline ends. Germline loops: CDR1 MNHEY, CDR2 SVGAGI. The CDR3 runs 12 residues.

This chain links TRBV7-8 with TRBJ1-2, with TRBD1 matching over 7 bases. Germline V gene lookup returns CDR1 SGHVS and CDR2 FQNEAQ. This CDR3 comprises 19 residues. V lost 2 bases to trimming and J lost 6 bases; unmatched junction nucleotides: 21. CDR3: CASSLPSTGSYDERDGYTF. The CDR3 bases are TGTGCCAGCAGCTTACCCTCGACAGGGTCGTACGACGAGAGAGATGGCTACACCTTC.

The chain joins TRBV7-9 to TRBJ2-6; 9 nucleotides match TRBD1. After removal of 5 bases from V and 0 bases from J, the junction contained 8 bases not matched to a gene. This CDR3 is built from 18 residues. CDR1 and CDR2 (germline): SEHNR, FQNEAQ (reference sequence). The CDR3 spells CASSGPGQGLSGANVLTF. Here the CDR3 DNA reads TGTGCCAGCAGCGGTCCGGGACAGGGACTCTCTGGGGCCAACGTCCTGACTTTC.

This chain uses TRBV11-2 with TRBJ1-6, with D uncertain. This CDR3 has 15 residues. Per the germline V gene, CDR1 is SGHAT and CDR2 is FQNNGV. Trimming removed 4 bases at V and 5 bases at J, with 12 bases between. The CDR3 loop is CASSSEPGNNSPLHF. The CDR3 DNA reads TGTGCCAGCAGCTCAGAACCAGGTAATAATTCACCCCTCCACTTT.

The chain links TRBV3-1 (or the pseudogene TRBV3-2) to TRBJ2-1; 7 positions match TRBD2. Trimming removed 4 bases from V and 4 bases from J; junction bases left unmatched: 10. The CDR3 is 16 residues long. Germline CDR1 reads LGHDT; CDR2 reads YNNKEL (reference sequence). CDR3 DNA sequence: TGTGCCAGCAGCCCACCCGTGGCTAGCGGATACAATGAGCAGTTCTTC. Residues: CASSPPVASGYNEQFF.

This chain joins TRBV7-8 and TRBJ1-2, with D maybe TRBD1 (5 bases). The CDR3 has 13 amino acids. V lost 1 base to trimming and J lost 4 bases, with 7 bases between them. The germline gives CDR1 SGHVS, CDR2 FQNEAQ. CDR3 sequence: CASSLGQSYGYTF. The CDR3 DNA sequence: TGTGCCAGCAGCTTAGGACAGTCCTATGGCTACACCTTC.

The rearrangement joins TRBV6-4 to TRBJ1-5; 7 bases map to TRBD1. The V gene's germline CDR1 is MRHNA and CDR2 SNTAGT. The CDR3 runs 12 residues. V lost 10 bases, J lost 7 bases, and 7 bases stayed unmatched. The CDR3 reads CANPTGNQPQHF. CDR3 sequence (DNA): TGTGCCAACCCGACAGGGAACCAGCCCCAGCATTTT.

The chain uses TRBV7-9 and TRBJ1-1, with 8 bases aligning to TRBD1. The CDR3 is made up of 11 amino acids. The germline V gene encodes CDR1 SEHNR and CDR2 FQNEAQ (reference sequence). J gave up 8 bases and V 5 bases, and 1 base lay outside the gene matches. CDR3 coding DNA: TGTGCCAGCAGCCGGACAGGGGAAGCTTTCTTT. Amino acid sequence: CASSRTGEAFF.

V gene TRBV3-1 (or the pseudogene TRBV3-2) combines with J gene TRBJ2-5; 15 bases map to TRBD2. Trimming took 4 bases from V and 5 from J; bases not matched to a gene: 14. Germline-derived CDR1 and CDR2 are LGHDT and YNNKEL (reference sequence). The CDR3 spans 19 residues. CDR3 sequence: CASSPSPGGLAGGRETQYF. The CDR3 DNA reads TGTGCCAGCAGCCCATCTCCCGGTGGACTAGCGGGAGGGAGGGAGACCCAGTACTTC.